The 3 T cell receptor beta chains below come from one sample, sequenced in a study of identical twins. TCRdb used MiXCR to reprocess the 5' RACE reads, holding one entry per CDR3 protein. The sample has some 560,000 distinct CDR3 sequences; just under 10% are singletons. The same sample was also studied in work on yellow fever vaccine responses in identical twins.

The sample consisted of PBMCs. The receptors stem from a woman aged 18-29 years in good health.

The J gene is TRBJ2-3, the V gene TRBV6-1; 10 bases agree with TRBD2. The CDR3 is 16 residues long. V lost 6 bases to trimming and J lost 5 bases; unmatched junction nucleotides: 11. Germline loops: CDR1 MNHNS, CDR2 SASEGT. The CDR3 is CASSRKREGPGDTQYF. CDR3 DNA sequence: TGTGCCAGCAGCCGTAAGCGGGAGGGCCCGGGAGATACGCAGTATTTT.

This clonotype was seen repeatedly, ten times or more. This chain connects TRBV20-1 to TRBJ1-1, with D unclear. CDR3 size: 14 residues. The germline CDR1 and CDR2 sequences are DFQATT and SNEGSKA (reference sequence). Trimming stripped 1 base from V and 8 bases from J, with 17 bases between. This CDR3 reads CSARVVTASQEAFF. Written as DNA, the CDR3 is TGCAGTGCTAGAGTGGTAACAGCCAGCCAGGAAGCTTTCTTT.

This clonotype came up many times. The chain recombines TRBV7-8 with TRBJ1-5; TRBD1 matches 10 bases. Germline lookup yields CDR1 SGHVS and CDR2 FQNEAQ. The CDR3 has 18 residues. V dropped 1 base and J dropped 1; count of bases not matched to a gene: 7. This CDR3 is CASSLDGTGDLSNQPQHF. The CDR3 region has the DNA TGTGCCAGCAGCTTAGATGGGACAGGGGACCTGAGCAATCAGCCCCAGCATTTT.